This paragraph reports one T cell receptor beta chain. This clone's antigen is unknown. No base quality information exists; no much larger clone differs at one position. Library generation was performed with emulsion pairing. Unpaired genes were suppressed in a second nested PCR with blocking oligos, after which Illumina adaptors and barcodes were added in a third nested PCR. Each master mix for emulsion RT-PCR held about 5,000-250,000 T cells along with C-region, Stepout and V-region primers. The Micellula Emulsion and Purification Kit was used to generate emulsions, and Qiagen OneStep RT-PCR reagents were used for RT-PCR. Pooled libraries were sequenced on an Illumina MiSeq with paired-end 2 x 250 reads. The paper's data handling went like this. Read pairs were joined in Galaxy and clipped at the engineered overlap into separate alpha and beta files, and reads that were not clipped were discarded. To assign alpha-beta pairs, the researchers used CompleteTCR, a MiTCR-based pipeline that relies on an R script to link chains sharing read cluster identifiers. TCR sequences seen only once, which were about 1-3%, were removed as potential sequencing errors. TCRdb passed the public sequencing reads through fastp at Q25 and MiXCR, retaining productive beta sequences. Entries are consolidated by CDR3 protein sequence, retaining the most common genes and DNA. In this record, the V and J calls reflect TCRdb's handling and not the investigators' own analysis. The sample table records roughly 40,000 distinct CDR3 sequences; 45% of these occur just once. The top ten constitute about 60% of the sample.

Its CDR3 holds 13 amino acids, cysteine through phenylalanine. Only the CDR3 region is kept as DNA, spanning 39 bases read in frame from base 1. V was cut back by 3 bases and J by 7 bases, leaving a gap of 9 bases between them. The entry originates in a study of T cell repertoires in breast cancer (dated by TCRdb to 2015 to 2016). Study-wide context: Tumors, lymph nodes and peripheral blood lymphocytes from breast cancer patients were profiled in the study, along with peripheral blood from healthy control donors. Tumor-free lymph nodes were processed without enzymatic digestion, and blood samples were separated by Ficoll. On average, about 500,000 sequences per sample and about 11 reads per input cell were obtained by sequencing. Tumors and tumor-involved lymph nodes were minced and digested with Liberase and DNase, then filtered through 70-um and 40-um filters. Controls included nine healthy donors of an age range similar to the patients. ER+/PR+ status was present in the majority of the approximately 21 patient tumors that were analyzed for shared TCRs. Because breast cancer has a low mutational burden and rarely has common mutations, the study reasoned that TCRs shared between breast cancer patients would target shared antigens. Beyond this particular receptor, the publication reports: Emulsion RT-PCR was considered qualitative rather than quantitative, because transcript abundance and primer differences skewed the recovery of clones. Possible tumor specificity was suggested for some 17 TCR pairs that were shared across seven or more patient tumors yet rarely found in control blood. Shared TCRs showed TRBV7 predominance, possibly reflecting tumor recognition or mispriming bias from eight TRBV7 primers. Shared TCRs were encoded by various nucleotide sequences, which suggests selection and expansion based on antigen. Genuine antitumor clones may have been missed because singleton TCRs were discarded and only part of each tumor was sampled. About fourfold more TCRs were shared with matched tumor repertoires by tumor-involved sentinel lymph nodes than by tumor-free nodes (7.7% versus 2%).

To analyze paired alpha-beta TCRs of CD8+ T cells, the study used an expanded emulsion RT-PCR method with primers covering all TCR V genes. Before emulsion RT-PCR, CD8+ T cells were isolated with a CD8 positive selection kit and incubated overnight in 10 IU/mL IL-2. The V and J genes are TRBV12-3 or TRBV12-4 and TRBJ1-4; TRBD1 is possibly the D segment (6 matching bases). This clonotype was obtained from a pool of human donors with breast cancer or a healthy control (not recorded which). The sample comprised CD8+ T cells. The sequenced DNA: TGTGCCAGCAGTTTTACAGGGCTTGAAAAACTGTTTTTT. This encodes CASSFTGLEKLFF.